This entry concerns a single T cell receptor (beta chain). Its antigen is not yet known. Per-base qualities were not stored, and no clone one base away is much larger. The library was produced with the immunoSEQ multiplex PCR assay. In the paper's pipeline: To diagnose cytomegalovirus status from the catalog of TCR beta chain sequences, a statistical classification framework was built. TCRdb took this table from immuneACCESS and kept in-frame rearrangements with V and J called. Such tables lack part of the clones; where checked against another copy, unresolved V genes explain under half of the gap, and the rest is unexplained. Clone size and V and J calls were adopted from that table, with D and trimming inferred from the DNA. The table for this sample lists approximately 220,000 clones; roughly 88% of them were counted only once. 11% to 15% of the sample goes to the ten largest clones. The donors were included in the validation cohort of 100 to 150 subjects, a group kept apart from the approximately 650-subject first cohort.

This entry is derived from a study of cytomegalovirus exposure and HLA in healthy donors (dated by TCRdb to 2017 to 2019). About the full investigation: The 666 repertoires of the first cohort and the approximately 130 validation repertoires were produced on the same platform, according to a later analysis. The study combined high-throughput TCR immunosequencing, statistical association of individual TCRs with disease status, and machine learning to predict cytomegalovirus infection status. The study was designed to test whether signatures of past pathogen exposure could be identified by cataloging public T cell receptors. A separate validation cohort of some 130 different subjects was used in addition to the roughly 700-subject first cohort.

Paper-wide results and their limitations: The classifier was reported to diagnose cytomegalovirus status with high specificity and sensitivity in both the original and validation cohorts. In vitro tests confirmed that three of the cytomegalovirus-associated TCR beta chains recognize cytomegalovirus antigens. The authors suggested that the approach could potentially be generalized to other disease states and immunological phenotypes. Most TCR sequences were observed very rarely across donors, whereas some public TCRs were present in many individuals. Subsequent analysis determined that TCRs grouped into clusters in the first cohort also showed a tendency toward co-occurrence across the roughly 110 validation repertoires, and 85% to 95% of cluster scores exceeded 0. The validation cohort had no HLA typing available for a later analysis, so co-occurrence within that cohort was assessed over all 130 or so repertoires. In the study, approximately 160 TCR beta chains were listed as associated with cytomegalovirus.

Sequencing was carried out using PBMCs. The TCR comes from a woman in her twenties or thirties in good health and CMV-seropositive.

The bases are TGTGCCAGCGTGCGGCTAGCGGGAGAGAGTCGGGAGCTGTTTTTT. It translates as CASVRLAGESRELFF. This chain joins TRBV2 to TRBJ2-2, with 10 central nucleotides matching TRBD2. CDR1 and CDR2 are drawn from the germline V gene: SNHLY, FYNNEI. Reading from cysteine to phenylalanine, the CDR3 counts 15 amino acids. The CDR3 DNA has 45 bases and is translated from base 1. Ends trimmed: V by 8 bases, J by 9 bases; bases unmatched to a gene: 12.